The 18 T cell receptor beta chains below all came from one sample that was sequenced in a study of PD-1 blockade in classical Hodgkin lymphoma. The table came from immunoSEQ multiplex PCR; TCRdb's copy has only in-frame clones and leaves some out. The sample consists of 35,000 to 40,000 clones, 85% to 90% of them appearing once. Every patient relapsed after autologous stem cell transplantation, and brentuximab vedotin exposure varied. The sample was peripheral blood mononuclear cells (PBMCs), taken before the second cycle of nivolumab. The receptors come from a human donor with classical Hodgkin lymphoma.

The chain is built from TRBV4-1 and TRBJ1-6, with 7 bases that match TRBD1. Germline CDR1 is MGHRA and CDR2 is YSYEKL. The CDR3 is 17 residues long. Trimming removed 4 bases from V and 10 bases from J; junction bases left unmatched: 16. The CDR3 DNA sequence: TGCGCCAGCAGCCCCACCCCGGGACAGAAGGAATGGTCACCCCTCCACTTT. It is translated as CASSPTPGQKEWSPLHF.

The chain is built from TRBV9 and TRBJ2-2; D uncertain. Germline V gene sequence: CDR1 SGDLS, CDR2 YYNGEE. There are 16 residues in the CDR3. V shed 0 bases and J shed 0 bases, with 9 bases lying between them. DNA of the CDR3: TGTGCCAGCAGCGTAGATGGGCGGACGAACACCGGGGAGCTGTTTTTT. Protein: CASSVDGRTNTGELFF. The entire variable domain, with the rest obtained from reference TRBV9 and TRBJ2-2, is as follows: DSGVTQTPKHLITATGQRVTLRCSPRSGDLSVYWYQQSLDQGLQFLIQYYNGEERAKGNILERFSAQQFPDLHSELNLSSLELGDSALYFCASSVDGRTNTGELFFGEGSRLTVL.

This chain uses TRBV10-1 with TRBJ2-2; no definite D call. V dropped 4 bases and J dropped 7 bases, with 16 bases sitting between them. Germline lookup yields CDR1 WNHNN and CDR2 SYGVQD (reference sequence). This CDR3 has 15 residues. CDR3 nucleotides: TGCGCCAGCAGTGCACCTAACACTGGTATCGGGGAGCTGTTTTTT. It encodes CASSAPNTGIGELFF.

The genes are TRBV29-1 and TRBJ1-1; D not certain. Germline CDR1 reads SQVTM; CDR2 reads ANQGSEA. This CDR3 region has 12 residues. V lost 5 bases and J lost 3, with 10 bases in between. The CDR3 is CSVLIVDTEAFF. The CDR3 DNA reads TGCAGCGTTCTCATTGTGGACACTGAAGCTTTCTTT.

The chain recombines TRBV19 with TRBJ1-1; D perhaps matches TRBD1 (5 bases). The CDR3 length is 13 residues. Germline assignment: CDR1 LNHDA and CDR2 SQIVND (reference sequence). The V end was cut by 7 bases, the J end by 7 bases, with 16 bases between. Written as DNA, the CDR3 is TGTGCCAGTAAACAGGAGACAAGTATTGAAGCTTTCTTT. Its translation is CASKQETSIEAFF.

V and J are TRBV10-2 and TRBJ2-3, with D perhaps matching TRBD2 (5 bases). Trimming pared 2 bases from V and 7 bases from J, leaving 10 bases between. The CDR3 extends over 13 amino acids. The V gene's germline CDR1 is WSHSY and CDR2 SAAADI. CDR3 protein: CASSEPGGYTQYF. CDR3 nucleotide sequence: TGCGCCAGCAGTGAGCCCGGCGGGTATACGCAGTATTTT.

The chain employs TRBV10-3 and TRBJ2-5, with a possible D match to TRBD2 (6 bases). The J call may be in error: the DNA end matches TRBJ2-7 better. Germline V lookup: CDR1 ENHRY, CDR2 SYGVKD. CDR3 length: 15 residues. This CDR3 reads CAISESASVSYEQYF. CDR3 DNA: TGTGCCATCAGTGAGTCGGCTAGCGTCTCCTACGAGCAGTACTTC.

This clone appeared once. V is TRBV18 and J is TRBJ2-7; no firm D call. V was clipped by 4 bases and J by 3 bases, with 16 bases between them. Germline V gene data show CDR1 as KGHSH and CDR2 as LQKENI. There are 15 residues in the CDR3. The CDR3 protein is CASSLLPQENYEQYF. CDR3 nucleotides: TGTGCCAGCTCACTTTTACCCCAGGAAAACTACGAGCAGTACTTC. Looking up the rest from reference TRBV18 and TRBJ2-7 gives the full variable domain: NAGVMQNPRHLVRRRGQEARLRCSPMKGHSHVYWYRQLPEEGLKFMVYLQKENIIDESGMPKERFSAEFPKEGPSILRIQQVVRGDSAAYFCASSLLPQENYEQYFGPGTRLTVT.

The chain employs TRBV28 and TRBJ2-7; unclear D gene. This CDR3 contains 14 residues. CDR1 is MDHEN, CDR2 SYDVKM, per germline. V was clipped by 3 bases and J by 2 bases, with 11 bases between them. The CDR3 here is CASSLLGDPYEQYF. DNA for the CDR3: TGTGCCAGCAGTTTGTTGGGTGACCCCTACGAGCAGTACTTC.

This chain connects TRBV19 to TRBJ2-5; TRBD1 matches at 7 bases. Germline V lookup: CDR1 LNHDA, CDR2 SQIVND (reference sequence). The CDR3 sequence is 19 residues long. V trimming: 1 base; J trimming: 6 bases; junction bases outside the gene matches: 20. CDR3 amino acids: CASSIVSPQQGKRGKTQYF. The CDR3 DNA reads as TGTGCCAGTAGTATAGTCTCCCCCCAACAGGGGAAAAGGGGAAAGACCCAGTACTTC.

The CDR3 DNA follows: TGCGCCAGCAGCTTGGACCCTATATCCTACAATGAGCAGTTCTTC. It specifies CASSLDPISYNEQFF. The V call is TRBV5-1, the J call TRBJ2-1, with no clear D. Germline-derived CDR1 and CDR2 are SGHRS and YFSETQ. The CDR3 length is 15 residues. Trimming took 0 bases from V and 1 from J, leaving 8 bases between them.

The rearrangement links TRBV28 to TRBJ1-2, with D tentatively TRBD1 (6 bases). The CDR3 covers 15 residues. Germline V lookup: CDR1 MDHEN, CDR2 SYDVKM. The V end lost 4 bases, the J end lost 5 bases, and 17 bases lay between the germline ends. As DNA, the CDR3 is TGTGCCAGCAGTTCGCCGGCCGGACAGTTATATGGCTACACCTTC. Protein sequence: CASSSPAGQLYGYTF.

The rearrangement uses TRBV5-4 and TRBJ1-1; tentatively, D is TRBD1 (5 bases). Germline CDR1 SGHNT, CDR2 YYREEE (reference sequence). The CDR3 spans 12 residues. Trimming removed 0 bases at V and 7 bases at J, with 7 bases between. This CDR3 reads CASSLEGLEAFF. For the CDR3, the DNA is TGTGCCAGCAGCTTGGAGGGGCTTGAAGCTTTCTTT.

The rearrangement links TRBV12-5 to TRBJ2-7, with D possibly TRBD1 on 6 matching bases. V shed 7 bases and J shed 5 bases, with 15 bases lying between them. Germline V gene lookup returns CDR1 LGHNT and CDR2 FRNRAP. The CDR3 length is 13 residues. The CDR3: CASAQDRIHEQYF. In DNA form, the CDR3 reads TGTGCTAGTGCCCAAGACAGGATCCACGAGCAGTACTTC.

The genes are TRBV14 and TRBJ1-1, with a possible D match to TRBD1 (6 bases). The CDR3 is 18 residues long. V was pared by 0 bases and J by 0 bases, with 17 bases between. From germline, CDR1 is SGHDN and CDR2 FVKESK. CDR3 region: CASSQDLSQGLMNTEAFF. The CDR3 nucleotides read TGTGCCAGCAGCCAAGATTTGAGTCAGGGGCTCATGAACACTGAAGCTTTCTTT.

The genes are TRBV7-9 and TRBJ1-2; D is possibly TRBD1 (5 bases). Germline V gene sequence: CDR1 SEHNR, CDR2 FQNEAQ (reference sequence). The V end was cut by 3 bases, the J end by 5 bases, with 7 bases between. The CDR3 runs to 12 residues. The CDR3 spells CASSLGTYGYTF. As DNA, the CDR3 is TGTGCCAGCAGCTTGGGGACGTATGGCTACACCTTC.

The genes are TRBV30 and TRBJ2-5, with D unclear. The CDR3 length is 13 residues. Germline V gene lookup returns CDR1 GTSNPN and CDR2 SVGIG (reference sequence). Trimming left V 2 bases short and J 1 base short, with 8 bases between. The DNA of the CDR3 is TGTGCCTGGAGTAGGTCCAGCCAAGAGACCCAGTACTTC. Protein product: CAWSRSSQETQYF.

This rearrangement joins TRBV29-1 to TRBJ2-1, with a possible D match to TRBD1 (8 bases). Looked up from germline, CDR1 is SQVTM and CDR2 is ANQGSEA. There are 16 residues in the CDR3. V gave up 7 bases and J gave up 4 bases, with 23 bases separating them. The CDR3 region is CSAGDRYLAEYNEQFF. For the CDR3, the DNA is TGCAGCGCCGGGGACAGGTATCTAGCGGAGTACAATGAGCAGTTCTTC.